The 29 T cell receptor beta chains reported below all come from one sample, sequenced in a study of shared clonotypes between healthy human individuals. Repertoires were generated with immunoSEQ multiplex PCR, while TCRdb's copy carries only in-frame clones and drops some. The data hold fewer than 2.5 million clones, with over 85% observed a single time. What was sequenced was naive CD4+ T cells from PBMCs. The subset denotes: CD45RA+ positively selected. The receptor set was obtained from a man aged 18 to 35 in good health. Some clones in this sample may be carry-over from other donors' samples.

The chain uses TRBV5-1 and TRBJ1-3, with TRBD1 as a possible D gene (6 bases). The CDR3 loop spans 16 amino acids. Germline lookup yields CDR1 SGHRS and CDR2 YFSETQ. V dropped 0 bases and J dropped 4 bases, with 14 bases sitting between them. The DNA for the CDR3 is TGCGCCAGCAGCTTGGAGGTCAGGGGTACGGGAAACACCATATATTTT. This codes for CASSLEVRGTGNTIYF. The whole variable domain, remainder taken from reference TRBV5-1 and TRBJ1-3, is KAGVTQTPRYLIKTRGQQVTLSCSPISGHRSVSWYQQTPGQGLQFLFEYFSETQRNKGNFPGRFSGRQFSNSRSEMNVSTLELGDSALYLCASSLEVRGTGNTIYFGEGSWLTVV.

The gene calls are TRBV19 and TRBJ2-5, with 8 bases aligning to TRBD2. CDR3 length equals 18 residues. Per germline, CDR1 LNHDA and CDR2 SQIVND (reference sequence). J lost 5 bases, V lost 3 bases, and 17 bases had no gene match. The CDR3 DNA reads as TGTGCCAGTAGTATCGGAGGGGGACTAGAATCGGTTGGGGAGACCCAGTACTTC. Translated, it gives CASSIGGGLESVGETQYF.

V gene TRBV7-9 combines with J gene TRBJ1-3, with TRBD1 identical over 7 bases. The CDR3 has 14 residues. Trimming took 6 bases from V and 5 from J; bases not matched to a gene: 7. Germline CDR1 reads SEHNR; CDR2 reads FQNEAQ (reference sequence). CDR3 sequence (DNA): TGTGCCAGCAGGGAGGGGGCGCGGCGAAACACCATATATTTT. This sequence encodes CASREGARRNTIYF.

The genes are TRBV7-3 and TRBJ2-1; D assignment may be TRBD1 or TRBD2 (6 bases each). The V gene lost 6 bases and the J gene lost 4 bases, with 13 bases spanning the gap. The CDR3 is made up of 14 amino acids. Per germline, CDR1 SGHTA and CDR2 FQGTGA. The CDR3 protein is CASRSGGGYNEQFF. CDR3 in DNA: TGTGCCAGCAGGTCTGGAGGGGGTTACAATGAGCAGTTCTTC.

Remarks on this clone: The same CDR3 also results from other DNA sequences found in this sample. V and J are TRBV19 and TRBJ1-5; D not certain. Trimming pared 3 bases from V and 3 bases from J, leaving 9 bases between. Germline CDR1 LNHDA, CDR2 SQIVND (reference sequence). The CDR3 has 14 residues. Here the CDR3 DNA reads TGTGCCAGTAGTATTTCGGGGTACAATCAGCCCCAGCATTTT. It translates to CASSISGYNQPQHF.

The J gene is TRBJ2-2, the V gene TRBV6-1, with TRBD1 matching over 9 bases. Germline V gives CDR1 MNHNS, CDR2 SASEGT. With 5 bases clipped from V and 4 bases from J, the junction kept 2 bases outside the gene matches. CDR3 length: 14 residues. The CDR3 spells CASSRDRVTGELFF. CDR3 bases: TGTGCCAGCAGTCGGGACAGGGTCACCGGGGAGCTGTTTTTT.

The chain is built from TRBV7-3 and TRBJ2-1; TRBD1 matches 9 bases. The CDR3 sequence is 17 residues long. Germline V gene data show CDR1 as SGHTA and CDR2 as FQGTGA. The J segment lost 5 bases and the V segment lost 1 base, leaving 9 bases of the junction unmatched. CDR3 loop: CASSLNARGTGNNEQFF. The CDR3 DNA follows: TGTGCCAGCAGCTTAAATGCCCGGGGGACAGGGAACAATGAGCAGTTCTTC.

This clone was seen a single time. The chain links TRBV7-6 to TRBJ2-5, with TRBD1 matching over 8 bases. This CDR3 is built from 16 residues. With V trimmed by 5 bases and J by 4 bases, 12 bases remained unmatched. Germline V gives CDR1 SGHVS, CDR2 FNYEAQ. The CDR3 sequence is CASSPRGRTGRETQYF. The CDR3 DNA reads TGTGCCAGCAGCCCAAGGGGGAGGACAGGGAGAGAGACCCAGTACTTC.

The chain has TRBV18 and TRBJ2-1; TRBD1 matches 7 bases. V lost 4 bases to trimming and J lost 7 bases; unmatched junction nucleotides: 1. Germline V gene sequence: CDR1 KGHSH, CDR2 LQKENI. CDR3 length: 12 amino acids. The CDR3 loop reads CASSQQGNEQFF. The CDR3 DNA is TGTGCCAGCTCACAACAGGGGAATGAGCAGTTCTTC.

The chain recombines TRBV7-2 with TRBJ1-2; 9 nucleotides match TRBD1. The V gene end was trimmed by 3 bases and the J gene end by 8 bases; junction bases not matched to a gene: 7. CDR1 is SGHTA and CDR2 is FQGNSA in the germline V gene. The CDR3 contains 14 residues. In DNA, the CDR3 is TGTGCCAGCAGCTTCCAGGGACAGGGTGGCGGCTACACCTTC. The encoded protein is CASSFQGQGGGYTF.

The count of this clone is one. The chain joins TRBV20-1 to TRBJ2-3; D is unresolved. Germline CDR1 reads DFQATT; CDR2 reads SNEGSKA (reference sequence). The CDR3 loop spans 11 amino acids. Trimming removed 5 bases at V and 4 bases at J, with 7 bases between. CDR3 nucleotide sequence: TGCAGTGCTGACCGGTCAGATACGCAGTATTTT. This sequence encodes CSADRSDTQYF.

V is TRBV4-2 and J is TRBJ2-7, with 13 bases fitting TRBD2. V shed 1 base and J 4 bases; nucleotides not matched to a gene: 19. This CDR3 region has 21 residues. Germline CDR1 reads LGHNA; CDR2 reads YNFKEQ. CDR3 bases: TGTGCCAGCAGCCAAGTGAGGGGAGGACTAGCGGGAGCAAGGGGGGAGTACGAGCAGTACTTC. Protein product: CASSQVRGGLAGARGEYEQYF.

This chain links TRBV7-8 with TRBJ2-7; D is undetermined. In germline, CDR1 is SGHVS, CDR2 FQNEAQ. V gave up 1 base and J gave up 4 bases, with 8 bases separating them. CDR3 length equals 13 residues. CDR3 DNA sequence: TGTGCCAGCAGCTTAGACGTGGGTTACGAGCAGTACTTC. Protein product: CASSLDVGYEQYF. Complete variable domain (other parts from reference TRBV7-8 and TRBJ2-7): GAGVSQSPRYKVAKRGQDVALRCDPISGHVSLFWYQQALGQGPEFLTYFQNEAQLDKSGLPSDRFFAERPEGSVSTLKIQRTQQEDSAVYLCASSLDVGYEQYFGPGTRLTVT.

This chain uses TRBV11-1 with TRBJ2-7; the D gene is possibly TRBD1 (6 bases). Germline V CDR1 and CDR2: SGHAT, FQDESV (reference sequence). The CDR3 extends over 15 amino acids. Deletions cut 3 bases from V and 0 bases from J, with 12 bases between. The CDR3 loop reads CASSFRTASSYEQYF. For the CDR3, the DNA is TGTGCCAGCAGCTTCCGGACAGCTAGCTCCTACGAGCAGTACTTC.

V usage is TRBV10-1 and J usage is TRBJ2-7; D may match TRBD1 or TRBD2 (5 bases each). Germline values: CDR1 WNHNN, CDR2 SYGVQD (reference sequence). This CDR3 spans 13 amino acids. V lost 2 bases and J 7 bases, leaving 12 bases between the germline ends. The CDR3 sequence is CASSEDPWGEQYF. CDR3 coding DNA: TGCGCCAGCAGTGAGGACCCTTGGGGGGAGCAGTACTTC.

The chain recombines TRBV6-1 with TRBJ2-5; 8 bases match TRBD2. V gave up 4 bases and J gave up 5 bases; unmatched junction bases: 12. The germline V gene encodes CDR1 MNHNS and CDR2 SASEGT. The CDR3 totals 16 residues. CDR3 DNA: TGTGCCAGCAGTGTGTCGCGGACTAGCTGGTGGGAGACCCAGTACTTC. Its translation is CASSVSRTSWWETQYF.

This rearrangement joins TRBV7-8 to TRBJ2-3; 8 nucleotides agree with TRBD1. V was pared by 5 bases and J by 2 bases, with 6 bases of the junction left unmatched. This CDR3 is built from 15 residues. CDR1 SGHVS and CDR2 FQNEAQ come from the germline V gene. Written as DNA, the CDR3 is TGTGCCAGCAGCACCCGGGACAGGCCCACAGATACGCAGTATTTT. Residues: CASSTRDRPTDTQYF.

Remarks on this clone: Other nucleotide sequences in the sample specify the same CDR3. The V call is TRBV2, the J call TRBJ2-7; 10 nucleotides agree with TRBD1. Germline loops: CDR1 SNHLY, CDR2 FYNNEI. This CDR3 spans 12 amino acids. The J segment lost 6 bases and the V segment lost 6 bases, leaving 2 bases of the junction unmatched. The CDR3 reads CASRDRGGEQYF. CDR3 nucleotides: TGTGCCAGCAGGGACAGGGGGGGCGAGCAGTACTTC.

This chain connects TRBV7-9 to TRBJ1-2, with D perhaps TRBD1 (5 bases). The CDR3 length is 17 residues. Trimming took off 1 base at V and 1 base at J, with 16 bases between the two ends. Germline-derived CDR1 and CDR2 are SEHNR and FQNEAQ (reference sequence). CDR3 bases: TGTGCCAGCAGCTTAGTATTCCAAGGGACTCTTAACTATGGCTACACCTTC. This sequence encodes CASSLVFQGTLNYGYTF.

The V call is TRBV6-5, the J call TRBJ2-1; no clear D gene. V was trimmed by 0 bases and J by 8 bases, leaving 8 bases between them. This CDR3 spans 13 amino acids. Per the germline V gene, CDR1 is MNHEY and CDR2 is SVGAGI. The CDR3 protein is CASSYSIVYEQFF. In DNA, the CDR3 is TGTGCCAGCAGTTACTCGATAGTTTATGAGCAGTTCTTC.

Worth noting for this clone: Other nucleotide sequences in the sample specify the same CDR3. The chain recombines TRBV5-4 with TRBJ1-1; D is unclear. The CDR3 length is 14 residues. V lost 0 bases, J lost 1 base, and 7 bases lay in between. CDR1 SGHNT and CDR2 YYREEE come from the germline V gene (reference sequence). The CDR3 reads CASSLVSGNTEAFF. In nucleotides, the CDR3 is TGTGCCAGCAGCTTGGTCTCGGGGAACACTGAAGCTTTCTTT. Based on the CDR3 plus reference TRBV5-4 and TRBJ1-1, the full variable domain is ETGVTQSPTHLIKTRGQQVTLRCSSQSGHNTVSWYQQALGQGPQFIFQYYREEENGRGNFPPRFSGLQFPNYSSELNVNALELDDSALYLCASSLVSGNTEAFFGQGTRLTVV.

The J gene is TRBJ2-1, the V gene TRBV11-3, with no clear D. The CDR3 length is 11 residues. Germline CDR1 and CDR2: SGHNT and YENEEA. The V end lost 2 bases, the J end lost 9 bases, and 5 bases lay between the germline ends. The CDR3, as DNA: TGTGCCAGCAGCTTATCGGCTGAGCAGTTCTTC. It specifies CASSLSAEQFF. Variable domain in full (rest from reference TRBV11-3 and TRBJ2-1): EAGVVQSPRYKIIEKKQPVAFWCNPISGHNTLYWYLQNLGQGPELLIRYENEEAVDDSQLPKDRFSAERLKGVDSTLKIQPAELGDSAVYLCASSLSAEQFFGPGTRLTVL.

V gene TRBV4-2 combines with J gene TRBJ2-3; possible D gene TRBD2, 5 bases. With 0 bases removed from V and 6 bases from J, the gap between germline ends came to 16 bases. Germline V gene lookup returns CDR1 LGHNA and CDR2 YNFKEQ. This CDR3 spans 16 amino acids. CDR3 in DNA: TGTGCCAGCAGCCAAGACCCTAGCACCCAAGGGGATACGCAGTATTTT. Its translation: CASSQDPSTQGDTQYF.

The rearrangement links TRBV5-4 to TRBJ2-5; 7 bases agree with TRBD1. Germline-derived CDR1 and CDR2 are SGHNT and YYREEE (reference sequence). The ends lost 0 bases at V and 2 bases at J; junction bases unmatched: 4. This CDR3 has 15 amino acids. As DNA, the CDR3 is TGTGCCAGCAGCTTGGGGGGGACAGTACAAGAGACCCAGTACTTC. It encodes CASSLGGTVQETQYF. The variable domain in full, completed from reference TRBV5-4 and TRBJ2-5, reads ETGVTQSPTHLIKTRGQQVTLRCSSQSGHNTVSWYQQALGQGPQFIFQYYREEENGRGNFPPRFSGLQFPNYSSELNVNALELDDSALYLCASSLGGTVQETQYFGPGTRLLVL.

The rearrangement uses TRBV7-2 and TRBJ2-1; 8 bases fit TRBD2. The CDR3 loop spans 15 amino acids. V shed 5 bases and J 4 bases; nucleotides not matched to a gene: 7. In germline, CDR1 is SGHTA, CDR2 FQGNSA. The chain's CDR3 is CASSIRGLGYNEQFF. The DNA of the CDR3 is TGTGCCAGCAGCATAAGGGGACTAGGGTACAATGAGCAGTTCTTC.

This clone showed up just once. V is TRBV2 and J is TRBJ1-2; D call uncertain. V lost 1 base, J lost 6 bases, and 9 bases lay in between. Per germline, CDR1 SNHLY and CDR2 FYNNEI. The CDR3 contains 13 residues. CDR3 DNA: TGTGCCAGCAGTGAAGGCCAATCGGATGGCTACACCTTC. The encoded protein is CASSEGQSDGYTF.

This clone appeared once. The chain joins TRBV7-6 to TRBJ2-3; TRBD2 is a possible D gene (6 bases). Germline V gene lookup returns CDR1 SGHVS and CDR2 FNYEAQ. The CDR3 sequence is 16 residues long. V was cut by 5 bases and J by 3 bases, with 18 bases left in between. CDR3 sequence (DNA): TGTGCCAGCAGCCTGAATTGGGGGACTCCTACAGATACGCAGTATTTT. This translates into CASSLNWGTPTDTQYF.

The genes are TRBV7-2 and TRBJ1-1, with D possibly TRBD1 on 5 matching bases. Per germline, CDR1 SGHTA and CDR2 FQGNSA. The V end lost 5 bases, the J end lost 0 bases, and 13 bases lay between the germline ends. The CDR3 contains 15 residues. The DNA for the CDR3 is TGTGCCAGCAGCCCCCAGGGTAGGCTGAACACTGAAGCTTTCTTT. Translating it yields CASSPQGRLNTEAFF.

The chain recombines TRBV5-8 with TRBJ2-3; a weak D match, TRBD2 (6 bases). CDR1 and CDR2 (germline): SGHTS, YDEGEE. V lost 0 bases and J 4 bases, leaving 18 bases between the germline ends. CDR3 size: 17 residues. This chain's CDR3 is CASSLAGGGHFPDTQYF. As DNA, the CDR3 is TGTGCCAGCAGCTTGGCTGGGGGAGGCCACTTCCCAGATACGCAGTATTTT.